Below, 19 T cell receptor beta chains from the same sample are listed, as sequenced in a study of blood T cell repertoires in COVID-19. Profiling relied on immunoSEQ multiplex PCR, and the TCRdb table lists in-frame clones only, not all of them. The sample includes 200,000 to 300,000 clones, about 87% of them seen just once. The sample was PBMCs or T cells enriched from blood (not recorded which). The receptors originated from a woman between 40 and 55 years old with acute COVID-19.

This clone was detected once. The V call is TRBV7-9, the J call TRBJ1-2; TRBD1 matches 8 bases. V lost 1 base and J lost 3; bases outside the gene matches: 7. Germline V CDR1 and CDR2: SEHNR, FQNEAQ (reference sequence). The CDR3 length is 16 residues. In nucleotides, the CDR3 is TGTGCCAGCAGCTTAGGGCTCAGGGGGCGAGACTATGGCTACACCTTC. It codes for CASSLGLRGRDYGYTF. The entire variable domain, with the rest obtained from reference TRBV7-9 and TRBJ1-2, is as follows: DTGVSQNPRHKITKRGQNVTFRCDPISEHNRLYWYRQTLGQGPEFLTYFQNEAQLEKSRLLSDRFSAERPKGSFSTLEIQRTEQGDSAMYLCASSLGLRGRDYGYTFGSGTRLTVV.

The chain has TRBV27 and TRBJ1-1, with 12 bases that match TRBD1. Unmatched junction bases numbered 13, after V lost 7 bases and J lost 4 bases. This CDR3 comprises 17 residues. Germline assignment: CDR1 MNHEY and CDR2 SMNVEV (reference sequence). Here the CDR3 reads CASTPWGTGGAFTEAFF. The CDR3 DNA reads TGTGCCAGCACCCCTTGGGGGACAGGGGGCGCCTTCACTGAAGCTTTCTTT.

This chain joins TRBV5-4 and TRBJ2-1; 7 bases align to TRBD2. Unmatched junction bases numbered 7, after V lost 4 bases and J lost 3 bases. In germline, CDR1 is SGHNT, CDR2 YYREEE (reference sequence). The CDR3 runs 15 residues. CDR3 sequence: CASSLGGGNYNEQFF. The CDR3 DNA sequence: TGTGCCAGCAGCCTGGGGGGGGGAAACTACAATGAGCAGTTCTTC.

The chain uses TRBV7-9 and TRBJ1-4; D is perhaps TRBD1 (5 bases). The CDR3 runs 14 residues. Germline-derived CDR1 and CDR2 are SEHNR and FQNEAQ (reference sequence). V was pared by 11 bases and J by 3 bases, with 16 bases between. CDR3 in amino acids: CAGNIGGSNEKLFF. In DNA form, the CDR3 reads TGTGCCGGGAACATTGGGGGGTCTAATGAAAAACTGTTTTTT.

This chain links TRBV7-9 with TRBJ2-7; D gene uncertain. The CDR3 runs to 15 residues. The germline CDR1 and CDR2 sequences are SEHNR and FQNEAQ (reference sequence). V lost 1 base, J lost 6 bases, and 16 bases lay in between. The CDR3 here is CASSLGMVSPGEQYV. The CDR3 DNA is TGTGCCAGCAGCTTAGGGATGGTGAGCCCGGGCGAGCAGTACGTC.

In DNA, the CDR3 is TGTGCCAGCCCCCAGGCGGGAGTGGTAGATACGCAGTATTTT. Its translation is CASPQAGVVDTQYF. The gene calls are TRBV21-1 and TRBJ2-3; the D call in the table, TRBD2, was not verified against the DNA. TRBV21-1 is a listed pseudogene. The CDR3 is made up of 14 amino acids.

This clone was detected a few times. The genes are TRBV5-1 and TRBJ1-2; the match to TRBD1 covers 7 bases. The CDR3 consists of 15 residues. Germline lookup yields CDR1 SGHRS and CDR2 YFSETQ. The J segment lost 4 bases and the V segment lost 4 bases, leaving 10 bases of the junction unmatched. CDR3 in amino acids: CASSLSGGGFYGYTF. In DNA, the CDR3 is TGCGCCAGCAGCCTGTCTGGAGGGGGCTTCTATGGCTACACCTTC.

The chain recombines TRBV30 with TRBJ2-5, with D perhaps matching TRBD1 (7 bases). The V end lost 5 bases, the J end lost 5 bases, and 15 bases lay between the germline ends. This CDR3 has 13 residues. CDR1 is GTSNPN and CDR2 is SVGIG in the germline V gene (reference sequence). Here the CDR3 DNA reads TGTGCCTGGGCGGGACAGCTTAGTGAGACCCAGTACTTC. This translates into CAWAGQLSETQYF.

This chain uses TRBV27 with TRBJ1-6; D remains unclear. The CDR3 is made up of 16 amino acids. Germline V gene data show CDR1 as MNHEY and CDR2 as SMNVEV (reference sequence). V gave up 2 bases and J gave up 4 bases, with 12 bases separating them. CDR3 sequence: CASSLEGSRYNSPLHF. The CDR3 DNA reads TGTGCCAGCAGTTTAGAGGGTTCCCGATATAATTCACCCCTCCACTTT.

This clone occurred once. The V call is TRBV6-4, the J call TRBJ1-2, with 10 bases lining up with TRBD1. After removal of 6 bases from V and 5 bases from J, the junction contained 9 bases not matched to a gene. CDR3 length: 15 residues. The V gene's germline CDR1 is MRHNA and CDR2 SNTAGT. The CDR3 DNA reads as TGTGCCAGCAGACCGACAGGGGGCCTGGGTTATGGCTACACCTTC. This translates into CASRPTGGLGYGYTF.

The chain uses TRBV6-5 and TRBJ2-7; D not resolved. This CDR3 region has 13 residues. Germline V gene lookup returns CDR1 MNHEY and CDR2 SVGAGI. Trimming removed 6 bases from V and 0 bases from J, with 9 bases in between. CDR3 protein: CASRRSDSYEQYV. Written as DNA, the CDR3 is TGTGCCAGCAGACGAAGCGACTCCTACGAGCAGTACGTC.

The chain uses TRBV12-5 and TRBJ1-2; a weak D match, TRBD1 (5 bases). Germline-derived CDR1 and CDR2 are LGHNT and FRNRAP. The V end was cut by 2 bases, the J end by 8 bases, with 12 bases between. The CDR3 contains 13 residues. The CDR3 DNA reads TGTGCTAGTGGTTTGCAGACAGTCGGGGGCTACACCTTC. It codes for CASGLQTVGGYTF.

The CDR3 is CASIQPTGGHSPLHF. CDR3 bases: TGTGCCAGCATTCAACCCACCGGGGGGCATTCACCCCTCCACTTT. V and J are TRBV28 and TRBJ1-6; D may be TRBD1 (6 bases). The CDR3 sequence is 15 residues long. The V and J ends lost 7 bases and 8 bases respectively, with 18 bases between them. From germline, CDR1 is MDHEN and CDR2 SYDVKM.

This clone is a singleton in its sample. The genes are TRBV5-1 and TRBJ1-1, with 10 bases matching TRBD1. With V trimmed by 4 bases and J by 0 bases, 3 bases remained unmatched. The germline CDR1 and CDR2 sequences are SGHRS and YFSETQ. This CDR3 region has 15 residues. The CDR3 nucleotides read TGCGCCAGCAGCGGACAGGGGGGTATGAACACTGAAGCTTTCTTT. It encodes CASSGQGGMNTEAFF.

The chain combines TRBV10-3 with TRBJ2-5, with 13 bases matching TRBD2. CDR3 size: 16 residues. Germline CDR1 and CDR2: ENHRY and SYGVKD. Trimming at V came to 6 bases and at J to 4 bases, leaving 8 bases not matched to a gene. The CDR3 DNA sequence: TGTGCCATCAGGCCCTCCACTAGCGGGGGGGCAGAGACCCAGTACTTC. This gives the protein CAIRPSTSGGAETQYF.

V and J are TRBV4-1 and TRBJ2-5; TRBD1 matches 7 bases. The V gene end was trimmed by 0 bases and the J gene end by 5 bases; junction bases not matched to a gene: 21. The CDR3 has 20 residues. The germline V gene has CDR1 MGHRA and CDR2 YSYEKL. The CDR3 DNA follows: TGCGCCAGCAGCCAAGATCCCAAGAGACAGGGCATGCGAGATGGGGAGACCCAGTACTTC. The encoded protein is CASSQDPKRQGMRDGETQYF.

This chain connects TRBV3-1 (or the pseudogene TRBV3-2) to TRBJ1-2; TRBD1 might be the D (5 bases). Deletions cut 11 bases from V and 3 bases from J, with 16 bases between. CDR1 and CDR2 (germline): LGHDT, YNNKEL (reference sequence). CDR3 length equals 13 residues. The CDR3 sequence: CAPHSQGDYGYTF. The CDR3 DNA reads TGTGCCCCTCACAGTCAGGGTGACTATGGCTACACCTTC.

This clone showed up many times. This CDR3 reads CAWRDRGSSTGELFF. The CDR3 DNA reads TGTGCCTGGAGAGACAGGGGCTCGAGTACCGGGGAGCTGTTTTTT. J is TRBJ2-2 and V is TRBV30; TRBD1 matches at 8 bases. Trimming at V came to 3 bases and at J to 5 bases, leaving 8 bases not matched to a gene. Germline lookup yields CDR1 GTSNPN and CDR2 SVGIG (reference sequence). The CDR3 is made up of 15 amino acids.

The chain couples TRBV23-1 to TRBJ1-3, with a weak D call TRBD1 (5 bases). TRBV23-1 is marked as an open reading frame, function uncertain. This CDR3 has 16 amino acids. Trimming shortened V by 5 bases and J by 0 bases, and 14 bases separated the two germline ends. The CDR3: CASSRRGKGSGNTIYF. The CDR3 DNA follows: TGCGCCAGCAGTAGACGGGGGAAAGGCTCTGGAAACACCATATATTTT.